A single sample gave rise to the 9 T cell receptor beta chains below, sequenced in a study of CD8+ T cells in alopecia areata. Sequencing relied on a cDNA template that was reverse transcribed from extracted RNA. TCRdb's table, derived via immunoSEQ multiplex PCR, lists solely in-frame clones and lacks some. The sample lists fewer than 250,000 clones, around three fifths occurring once. Treatment given: oral pan-JAK inhibitor, 5-10 mg twice daily. Sequencing used CD4+ T cells sorted from blood, obtained at week 4, from a patient treated with tofacitinib. Receptor source: a human donor with alopecia areata.

The chain links TRBV4-1 to TRBJ2-4; 8 bases match TRBD2. V trimming: 5 bases; J trimming: 1 base; junction bases outside the gene matches: 19. The germline CDR1 and CDR2 sequences are MGHRA and YSYEKL. The CDR3 contains 20 residues. The CDR3 sequence: CASSSWIKGVAGTAKNIQYF. The DNA for the CDR3 is TGCGCCAGCAGCTCCTGGATCAAGGGGGTAGCGGGGACCGCCAAAAACATTCAGTACTTC.

The chain uses TRBV7-2 and TRBJ2-5, with D possibly being TRBD2 (6 bases). The CDR3 runs 13 residues. Per germline, CDR1 SGHTA and CDR2 FQGNSA. Trimming left V 2 bases short and J 9 bases short, with 13 bases between. The CDR3 loop is CASSLSGVGAQYF. CDR3 DNA sequence: TGTGCCAGCAGCTTATCGGGGGTTGGGGCCCAGTACTTC.

DNA for the CDR3: TGTGCCAGCATTAGGGGGGACCTTGGAAACACCATATATTTT. Amino acids: CASIRGDLGNTIYF. This chain links TRBV6-1 with TRBJ1-3, with a possible D match to TRBD1 (6 bases). Trimming shortened V by 7 bases and J by 3 bases, and 13 bases separated the two germline ends. Germline CDR1 MNHNS, CDR2 SASEGT. CDR3 length: 14 residues.

This chain links TRBV11-1 with TRBJ1-1; the match to TRBD1 covers 8 bases. V shed 5 bases, J shed 4 bases, and the junction held 9 bases outside the gene matches. CDR3 length equals 15 residues. Germline-derived CDR1 and CDR2 are SGHAT and FQDESV (reference sequence). The CDR3 region is CASSTHRGVSTEAFF. CDR3 nucleotide sequence: TGTGCCAGCAGCACACACAGGGGGGTGAGCACTGAAGCTTTCTTT. Based on the CDR3 plus reference TRBV11-1 and TRBJ1-1, the full variable domain is EAEVAQSPRYKITEKSQAVAFWCDPISGHATLYWYRQILGQGPELLVQFQDESVVDDSQLPKDRFSAERLKGVDSTLKIQPAELGDSAMYLCASSTHRGVSTEAFFGQGTRLTVV.

This rearrangement joins TRBV7-2 to TRBJ1-4; 9 bases match TRBD1. Losses at the gene ends were 1 base for V and 7 bases for J; bases not matched to a gene: 7. Germline V CDR1 and CDR2: SGHTA, FQGNSA. CDR3 length: 16 amino acids. CDR3 sequence (DNA): TGTGCCAGCAGCTTAGTTGGACAGGGGCTGGGTGAAAAACTGTTTTTT. Translating it yields CASSLVGQGLGEKLFF.

This clone was observed a few times. The same CDR3 arises from other DNA sequences in this sample as well. This chain links TRBV7-2 with TRBJ2-5; D not certain. Germline lookup yields CDR1 SGHTA and CDR2 FQGNSA. Trimming pared 3 bases from V and 5 bases from J, leaving 10 bases between. The CDR3 consists of 13 residues. The CDR3 reads CASSFGLAETQYF. The DNA of the CDR3 is TGTGCCAGCAGCTTTGGTTTGGCTGAGACCCAGTACTTC.

The rearrangement joins TRBV18 to TRBJ1-1; tentative D call: TRBD1 (5 bases). The CDR3 covers 15 residues. V was pared by 6 bases and J by 5 bases, with 19 bases between. CDR1 KGHSH and CDR2 LQKENI come from the germline V gene. The DNA for the CDR3 is TGTGCCAGCTCCACCTTAGGGCGGGGGTCGACTGAAGCTTTCTTT. Translating gives CASSTLGRGSTEAFF.

This CDR3 reads CASKSRPGGETQYF. In DNA, the CDR3 is TGTGCCAGCAAAAGCCGGCCAGGCGGGGAGACCCAGTACTTC. The V gene is TRBV2, the J gene TRBJ2-5; TRBD2 might be the D (5 bases). The CDR3 is made up of 14 amino acids. CDR1 SNHLY and CDR2 FYNNEI come from the germline V gene. V was shortened by 7 bases and J by 5 bases, with 17 bases between the two germline ends.

This clone appeared once. For the CDR3, the DNA is TGCAGCGTTGAACGCGACTTCCGGGGCTACACCTTC. It encodes CSVERDFRGYTF. The chain couples TRBV29-1 to TRBJ1-2, with D unclear. This CDR3 spans 12 amino acids. Germline-derived CDR1 and CDR2 are SQVTM and ANQGSEA. Deletions cut 2 bases from V and 8 bases from J, with 12 bases between. Supplemented by reference TRBV29-1 and TRBJ1-2, the full variable domain reads SAVISQKPSRDICQRGTSLTIQCQVDSQVTMMFWYRQQPGQSLTLIATANQGSEATYESGFVIDKFPISRPNLTFSTLTVSNMSPEDSSIYLCSVERDFRGYTFGSGTRLTVV.